This TCR beta chain was recovered during a study of beta chain features in type 1 diabetes. Notes on the study in general: PCR, the amplification step, might favor shorter templates, equally in patients and controls.

Germline V lookup: CDR1 SGDLS, CDR2 YYNGEE. CDR3 size: 14 residues. With 2 bases clipped from V and 4 bases from J, the junction kept 0 bases outside the gene matches. This clone was counted a few times. Its target is unknown. The authors reverse transcribed all of the isolated RNA, so sequencing captured expressed TCRB transcripts. Method: immunoSEQ multiplex PCR; TCRdb's copy keeps in-frame clones and lacks some. The table has about 130,000 clones, about a tenth seen once; the top ten hold around 0.7%. Sequencing input: central memory CD4+ T cells from blood. The rearrangement links TRBV9 to TRBJ2-3, with TRBD1 matching over 11 bases. This clonotype originated in a man aged 18 to 35 in good health. The DNA of the CDR3 is TGTGCCAGCAGCGTGGGACAGGGGGCAGATACGCAGTATTTT. Its translation is CASSVGQGADTQYF.